This TCR beta chain is drawn from a study of blood T cell repertoires in COVID-19 (TCRdb year 2020). A note on the overall study: Collaborator samples came from the United States, Italy and Spain and covered acute and convalescent phases of COVID-19. The material from the prospective study consisted of cDNA or gDNA derived from T cells, B-cell-depleted T cells, or PBMCs. Subjects who had been exposed to COVID-19, were actively infected with it, or had recovered from it provided the deeply sampled blood TCRbeta repertoires that made up the dataset. The repertoires were released in a freely available public database intended as a resource for research on the immune response to SARS-CoV-2. The samples were drawn from two sources: the first 160 participants of the ongoing ImmuneRACE study, and 1,000 to 1,500 subjects contributed by 6 global collaborators. Sample metadata almost always included a de-identified subject ID, COVID-19 status, age in years and sex. Where HLA class I and class II types were available, the types were taken from metadata supplied by the sample provider, not from assay-based typing.

For this chain, trimming is 0 bases at the V end and 5 bases at the J end, and the number of junction bases without a gene match is 2. CDR3 length: 15 amino acids, cysteine to phenylalanine. Left in the record is the CDR3 DNA by itself, 45 bases read in frame from the first base. The germline V gene supplies CDR1 SGHRS and CDR2 YFSETQ. The immunoSEQ Assay, a bias-controlled multiplex PCR, was used to amplify TCRbeta CDR3 regions from genomic DNA. The paper's processing steps were these. The number of nucleated cells in each sample was estimated from the amplification of reference gene primers within the assay. Sequence reads were collapsed and filtered to measure the absolute abundance of every unique TCRbeta CDR3 rearrangement. Productive Simpson clonality was computed per sample as the square root of Simpson's diversity index over productive rearrangements. The clones in this table, taken by TCRdb from immuneACCESS, are in-frame only. Not every clone is retained; where verified, under half of the shortfall comes from an unresolved V gene, and the cause of the rest is unknown. Clonal size and the V and J genes are those of that table, whereas D and trimming came from the DNA. In all, the sample holds some 390,000 clones, and around 87% of those were seen once. Over 2.5% of the sample rests with the top ten.

The collaborating institutions used their own protocols to collect whole blood in K2EDTA tubes. For TCRbeta analysis, collaborators shipped samples as frozen whole blood, isolated PBMCs, or DNA extracted from either of those sample types. The investigation overall reported the following: Clinical and demographic metadata were provided uncurated, with the amount varying by source and participant.

To note about this clone: What antigen it recognizes has not been identified. One base away there is no much larger clone; base qualities are not given.

The chain joins TRBV5-1 to TRBJ1-4; TRBD1 lines up with 9 middle nucleotides. The sample comprised peripheral blood. This receptor was obtained from a human donor in a cohort sampled during active COVID-19. The CDR3 protein: CASSLDGQGNEKLFF. The base sequence is TGCGCCAGCAGCTTGGACGGACAGGGGAATGAAAAACTGTTTTTT.